This T cell receptor (beta chain) derives from a study of chemoradiotherapy in HPV16-positive cancers. Libraries were prepared by immunoSEQ multiplex PCR; TCRdb keeps only in-frame clonotypes and omits some of them. The sample carries 6,000 or so clones, around 83% recorded once. Samples were taken several times over chemoradiotherapy. The V end lost 9 bases, the J end lost 1 base, and 15 bases lay between the germline ends. The CDR3 length is 14 residues. Germline CDR1 LNHDA, CDR2 SQIVND (reference sequence). The material sequenced was tumor tissue, taken from a patient who underwent chemoradiotherapy. The chain uses TRBV19 and TRBJ1-1; possible D gene TRBD1, 5 bases. The sequence was obtained from a human donor with HPV-associated anogenital cancer. This chain's CDR3 is CASAAGVANTEAFF. For the CDR3, the DNA is TGTGCCAGCGCCGCGGGGGTGGCGAACACTGAAGCTTTCTTT.